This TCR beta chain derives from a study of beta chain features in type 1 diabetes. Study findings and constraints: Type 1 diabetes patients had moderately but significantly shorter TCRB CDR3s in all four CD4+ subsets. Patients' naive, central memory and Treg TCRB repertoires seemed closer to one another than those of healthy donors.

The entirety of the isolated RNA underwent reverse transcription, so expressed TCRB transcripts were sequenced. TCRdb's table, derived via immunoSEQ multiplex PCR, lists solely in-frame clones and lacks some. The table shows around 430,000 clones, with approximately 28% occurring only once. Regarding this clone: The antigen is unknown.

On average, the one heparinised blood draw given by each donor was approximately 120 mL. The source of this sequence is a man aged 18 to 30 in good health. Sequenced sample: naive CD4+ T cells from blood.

CDR3 bases: TGTGCCATCGCGACTAGCGGGAGGCCCTCTGGCACAGATACGCAGTATTTT. Its translation is CAIATSGRPSGTDTQYF. The V gene is TRBV10-3, the J gene TRBJ2-3; 13 bases fit TRBD2. V shed 8 bases, J shed 1 base, and the junction held 9 bases outside the gene matches. This CDR3 contains 17 residues. Germline CDR1 is ENHRY and CDR2 is SYGVKD.